Below, 6 T cell receptor beta chains from the same sample are listed, as sequenced in a study of T cells after yellow fever vaccination. TCRdb reanalysed the 5' RACE reads using MiXCR and keeps one entry per CDR3 protein. The sample lists about 240,000 distinct CDR3 sequences, less than 9% occurring once. This specimen consisted of CD4+ T cells sorted from PBMCs, obtained 15 days after the yellow fever booster vaccination. These receptors came from a man under 40 who received the YFV17D yellow fever vaccine.

This clonotype was counted a few times. This chain links TRBV14 with TRBJ1-4; perhaps TRBD1 as D (5 bases). CDR1 is SGHDN, CDR2 FVKESK, per germline. The CDR3 totals 15 residues. Trimming removed 1 base from V and 7 bases from J, with 13 bases in between. CDR3 DNA sequence: TGTGCCAGCAGCCAAGCTCTGGGGCGCGGTGAAAAACTGTTTTTT. It yields the protein CASSQALGRGEKLFF.

This chain uses TRBV9 with TRBJ2-1; 9 nucleotides agree with TRBD2. From germline, CDR1 is SGDLS and CDR2 YYNGEE. The CDR3 length is 16 residues. The J segment lost 4 bases and the V segment lost 0 bases, leaving 5 bases of the junction unmatched. The CDR3 loop reads CASSVVGAGGYNEQFF. The CDR3 DNA reads TGTGCCAGCAGCGTAGTTGGGGCGGGAGGGTACAATGAGCAGTTCTTC.

CDR3: CASSDLGLNSPLHF. The CDR3, as DNA: TGTGCCAGCAGTGACCTGGGTTTGAATTCACCCCTCCACTTT. The chain combines TRBV27 with TRBJ1-6; no definite D call. The germline V and J ends were trimmed by 5 bases and 7 bases, with 12 bases remaining between them. The germline V gene has CDR1 MNHEY and CDR2 SMNVEV (reference sequence). The CDR3 totals 14 residues.

This clonotype was found many times. This chain uses TRBV20-1 with TRBJ1-2; no reliable D call. The V end lost 0 bases, the J end lost 4 bases, and 6 bases lay between the germline ends. CDR3 length: 12 residues. CDR1 DFQATT and CDR2 SNEGSKA come from the germline V gene (reference sequence). CDR3 nucleotide sequence: TGCAGTGCTAGAGATCCGGTCTATGGCTACACCTTC. Protein sequence: CSARDPVYGYTF.

This sequence joins TRBV24-1 and TRBJ2-1, with D possibly being TRBD1 (5 bases). CDR3 length: 16 residues. The germline V gene has CDR1 KGHDR and CDR2 SFDVKD. V was clipped by 4 bases and J by 0 bases, with 12 bases between them. This CDR3 reads CATSEQDVPSYNEQFF. In DNA, the CDR3 is TGTGCCACCAGTGAACAGGACGTCCCCTCCTACAATGAGCAGTTCTTC.

This clonotype has at least ten counts. The chain recombines TRBV20-1 with TRBJ2-3, with D uncertain. The CDR3 has 13 amino acids. Per germline, CDR1 DFQATT and CDR2 SNEGSKA (reference sequence). The V end was cut by 6 bases, the J end by 0 bases, with 10 bases between. CDR3 protein: CSAWLGSTDTQYF. Here the CDR3 DNA reads TGCAGTGCCTGGTTGGGGAGCACAGATACGCAGTATTTT.